Below, 19 T cell receptor beta chains from the same sample are listed, as sequenced in a study of cytomegalovirus exposure and HLA in healthy donors. Primers: 60 Vbeta forward and 13 Jbeta reverse. Some clones are missing from TCRdb's copy, which holds only in-frame ones; the method was immunoSEQ multiplex PCR. This table has tens of thousands of clones, approximately 83% appearing once. Input material: PBMCs. These receptors all come from a man aged 45-60 years in good health and CMV-seronegative.

The rearrangement uses TRBV15 and TRBJ2-2; TRBD1 might be the D (6 bases). Trimming cost V 8 bases and J 3 bases, with 13 bases left between them. CDR1 is LNHNV and CDR2 is YYDKDF in the germline V gene (reference sequence). The CDR3 covers 14 residues. The chain's CDR3 is CATGKDRYTGELFF. The CDR3 DNA sequence: TGTGCCACCGGCAAGGACAGATACACCGGGGAGCTGTTTTTT.

This clone was observed a few times. The chain is built from TRBV4-1 and TRBJ2-2; D possibly corresponds to TRBD2 (5 bases). The V gene's germline CDR1 is MGHRA and CDR2 YSYEKL. Trimming cost V 3 bases and J 5 bases, with 19 bases left between them. The length of the CDR3 is 17 residues. The CDR3 sequence is CASSQGRGRGGTGELFF. As DNA, the CDR3 is TGCGCCAGCAGCCAGGGTCGCGGCCGGGGTGGGACCGGGGAGCTGTTTTTT.

The rearrangement joins TRBV5-6 to TRBJ1-2; possible D gene TRBD1, 5 bases. The V end lost 3 bases, the J end lost 0 bases, and 9 bases lay between the germline ends. Per germline, CDR1 SGHDT and CDR2 YYEEEE. This CDR3 contains 14 residues. CDR3 nucleotides: TGTGCCAGCAGCTCGGGGGGGACTAACTATGGCTACACCTTC. It specifies CASSSGGTNYGYTF.

This CDR3 reads CASIDSGRAGVNEQFF. CDR3 sequence (DNA): TGTGCCAGTATCGACAGCGGGAGGGCTGGTGTGAATGAGCAGTTCTTC. This chain uses TRBV19 with TRBJ2-1; 10 bases are shared with TRBD2. The CDR3 spans 16 residues. In germline, CDR1 is LNHDA, CDR2 SQIVND (reference sequence). The J segment lost 7 bases and the V segment lost 7 bases, leaving 13 bases of the junction unmatched.

V usage is TRBV11-2 and J usage is TRBJ2-7; 13 nucleotides line up with TRBD2. There are 18 residues in the CDR3. V lost 3 bases to trimming and J lost 0 bases; unmatched junction nucleotides: 8. The germline gives CDR1 SGHAT, CDR2 FQNNGV. Written as DNA, the CDR3 is TGTGCCAGCAGCTTCCCGACTAGCGGGAGGCCTCCCTCCTACGAGCAGTACTTC. Translated: CASSFPTSGRPPSYEQYF.

In this sample, this clone turned up once. The chain has TRBV4-3 and TRBJ2-3, with D uncertain. The V end was cut by 5 bases, the J end by 0 bases, with 15 bases between. This CDR3 is 16 amino acids long. Germline values: CDR1 LGHNA, CDR2 YSLEER. CDR3 nucleotide sequence: TGCGCCAGCAGCGGAGCCCATCGATTAAGCACAGATACGCAGTATTTT. Protein sequence: CASSGAHRLSTDTQYF.

A word on this clone: Different DNA sequences within this sample yield the same CDR3. Here the CDR3 reads CASSENRDQETQYF. CDR3 DNA sequence: TGTGCCAGCAGTGAGAACAGGGACCAAGAGACCCAGTACTTC. This chain uses TRBV2 with TRBJ2-5; perhaps TRBD1 as D (6 bases). V was trimmed by 3 bases and J by 0 bases, leaving 8 bases between them. Germline V lookup: CDR1 SNHLY, CDR2 FYNNEI. The CDR3 sequence is 14 residues long.

About this clone: Different DNA sequences within this sample yield the same CDR3. V usage is TRBV5-1 and J usage is TRBJ2-7; the D gene is possibly TRBD1 (7 bases). This CDR3 contains 20 residues. Between the trimmed V and J ends, which lost 6 bases and 4 bases, there was a span of 35 bases. Germline-derived CDR1 and CDR2 are SGHRS and YFSETQ. This CDR3 is CASKSDARDFRDSQIYEQYF. The CDR3 coding sequence is TGCGCCAGCAAATCGGACGCGCGGGATTTCCGGGACAGTCAAATTTACGAGCAGTACTTC.

This rearrangement joins TRBV28 to TRBJ1-4, with 7 positions matching TRBD1. The CDR3 runs to 15 residues. Germline trimming cut 5 bases from V and 0 bases from J; bases unmatched to any gene: 3. Germline V gene data show CDR1 as MDHEN and CDR2 as SYDVKM. In nucleotides, the CDR3 is TGTGCCAGCAGTCCGACAGGGCCAACTAATGAAAAACTGTTTTTT. Protein sequence: CASSPTGPTNEKLFF.

CDR3 sequence (DNA): TGTGCCTGGAGTGCGCCCCTCAACACCAAGCGCCCACCCTTCTACGAGCAGTACTTC. Protein product: CAWSAPLNTKRPPFYEQYF. The V and J genes are TRBV30 and TRBJ2-7; unclear D gene. The germline gives CDR1 GTSNPN, CDR2 SVGIG (reference sequence). The CDR3 extends over 19 amino acids. The germline V and J ends were trimmed by 1 base and 3 bases, with 28 bases remaining between them. The full variable domain, rest sourced from reference TRBV30 and TRBJ2-7, is SQTIHQWPATLVQPVGSPLSLECTVEGTSNPNLYWYRQAAGRGLQLLFYSVGIGQISSEVPQNLSASRPQDRQFILSSKKLLLSDSGFYLCAWSAPLNTKRPPFYEQYFGPGTRLTVT.

The chain has TRBV30 and TRBJ1-5; a possible D gene is TRBD1 (5 bases). From germline, CDR1 is GTSNPN and CDR2 SVGIG (reference sequence). V shed 0 bases and J shed 4 bases, with 7 bases lying between them. The CDR3 sequence is 13 residues long. This CDR3 is CAWSVSGNQPQHF. CDR3 bases: TGTGCCTGGAGTGTATCAGGGAATCAGCCCCAGCATTTT.

This clone was picked up one time. This chain joins TRBV5-6 and TRBJ2-5, with D tentatively TRBD2 (5 bases). Deletions cut 2 bases from V and 5 bases from J, with 10 bases between. The CDR3 is 13 residues long. In germline, CDR1 is SGHDT, CDR2 YYEEEE. CDR3 sequence (DNA): TGTGCCAGCAGCTTCCCGGGGTCGGAGACCCAGTACTTC. It codes for CASSFPGSETQYF. Variable domain in full (rest from reference TRBV5-6 and TRBJ2-5): DAGVTQSPTHLIKTRGQQVTLRCSPKSGHDTVSWYQQALGQGPQFIFQYYEEEERQRGNFPDRFSGHQFPNYSSELNVNALLLGDSALYLCASSFPGSETQYFGPGTRLLVL.

The chain uses TRBV4-3 and TRBJ2-1, with TRBD1 matching over 7 bases. The V and J ends lost 2 bases and 2 bases, in that order; junction bases with no gene match: 6. CDR3 size: 16 residues. Germline V lookup: CDR1 LGHNA, CDR2 YSLEER. The CDR3 nucleotides read TGCGCCAGCAGCCAAAACGCACAGGGGACCTACAATGAGCAGTTCTTC. This translates into CASSQNAQGTYNEQFF.

V is TRBV4-1 and J is TRBJ2-2; the D gene is possibly TRBD1 (5 bases). The V gene's germline CDR1 is MGHRA and CDR2 YSYEKL. There are 15 residues in the CDR3. Deletions cut 5 bases from V and 1 base from J, with 11 bases between. The CDR3 loop is CASSRITGNTGELFF. The CDR3 DNA reads as TGCGCCAGCAGCAGAATTACAGGGAACACCGGGGAGCTGTTTTTT.

The V and J genes are TRBV6-5 and TRBJ2-7, with 7 nucleotides matching TRBD1. The V and J ends lost 6 bases and 3 bases, in that order; junction bases with no gene match: 8. Germline V lookup: CDR1 MNHEY, CDR2 SVGAGI. The CDR3 spans 14 residues. Written as DNA, the CDR3 is TGTGCCAGCAGCCTAACCCCAGGGGGCTACGAGCAGTACTTC. Its translation is CASSLTPGGYEQYF.

DNA for the CDR3: TGTGCCAGCAGTGAAGGACTAGCGGGAGTCAGCACAGATACGCAGTATTTT. This encodes CASSEGLAGVSTDTQYF. The chain is built from TRBV6-1 and TRBJ2-3, with 12 bases aligning to TRBD2. From germline, CDR1 is MNHNS and CDR2 SASEGT. The junction had 2 bases not matched to a gene; V was cut back by 1 base and J by 0 bases. CDR3 size: 17 residues.

This clone occurred once. The chain combines TRBV9 with TRBJ2-1, with 9 bases aligning to TRBD1. Germline CDR1 reads SGDLS; CDR2 reads YYNGEE. Losses at the gene ends were 3 bases for V and 9 bases for J; bases not matched to a gene: 10. The CDR3 spans 15 residues. The CDR3 loop reads CASSEAGQGYGEQFF. The CDR3 nucleotides are TGTGCCAGCAGCGAAGCGGGACAGGGTTATGGTGAGCAGTTCTTC.

This clone was found once. The chain recombines TRBV7-2 with TRBJ1-1; D uncertain. Germline loops: CDR1 SGHTA, CDR2 FQGNSA. Trimming took off 6 bases at V and 3 bases at J, with 14 bases between the two ends. This CDR3 comprises 14 residues. The CDR3 nucleotides read TGTGCCAGCAGTCCGGATGGGAGTTACACTGAAGCTTTCTTT. Amino acids: CASSPDGSYTEAFF. Full variable domain (outside the CDR3, taken from reference TRBV7-2 and TRBJ1-1): GAGVSQSPSNKVTEKGKDVELRCDPISGHTALYWYRQSLGQGLEFLIYFQGNSAPDKSGLPSDRFSAERTGGSVSTLTIQRTQQEDSAVYLCASSPDGSYTEAFFGQGTRLTVV.

The V and J genes are TRBV28 and TRBJ2-7; D ambiguous. Germline CDR1 MDHEN, CDR2 SYDVKM. The ends were cut back, 4 bases at V and 3 bases at J, with 16 bases in the middle. This CDR3 has 15 residues. The CDR3 loop reads CASSSTTRPIYEQYF. Written as DNA, the CDR3 is TGTGCCAGCAGTTCGACCACGAGGCCAATCTACGAGCAGTACTTC.